This T cell receptor (beta chain) was retrieved from a study of T-cell reconstitution after alpha-beta-depleted transplantation in children. This clonotype was counted a single time. Its ends do not fully match the called genes, so a read error is possible. Preparation of the TCRbeta library was carried out with unique molecular identifiers. Via MiXCR, TCRdb re-called the PCR reads, giving one row per CDR3 protein. The top ten clones hold about 4.3% of a sample with about 610,000 distinct CDR3 sequences, approximately 10% of them seen once. CDR3 length: 15 amino acids. Germline CDR1 and CDR2: MNHEY and SMNVEV (reference sequence).

The source was PBMCs from the stem cell graft donor, collected from the stem cell graft. This sequence originates from a human donor who donated a stem cell graft to a child with acute myeloid leukemia. V and J are TRBV27 and TRBJ2-3; a weak D match, TRBD1 (5 bases). CDR3 protein: CASSFDRAMTDTHYF. CDR3 bases: TGTGCCAGCAGTTTCGACAGAGCCATGACAGATACGCATTATTTT.